One sample yielded the 27 T cell receptor beta chains listed below, sequenced in a study of blood T cell repertoires in COVID-19. Generated by immunoSEQ multiplex PCR, the TCRdb table keeps only in-frame clones and is missing some. This table has about half a million clones, 70% to 90% appearing once. Material for sequencing was peripheral blood. The receptors were sampled from a human donor in a cohort sampled during active COVID-19.

Written as DNA, the CDR3 is TGTGCCAGCAGTGGCCCCCAGGGGGCGAAGGGGTATGGCTACACCTTC. Translated: CASSGPQGAKGYGYTF. The chain links TRBV6-1 to TRBJ1-2; TRBD1 agrees at 8 bases. This CDR3 contains 16 residues. Looked up from germline, CDR1 is MNHNS and CDR2 is SASEGT. Unmatched junction bases numbered 12, after V lost 4 bases and J lost 5 bases.

V usage is TRBV4-3 and J usage is TRBJ1-3; D uncertain. The CDR3 is 15 residues long. CDR1 is LGHNA and CDR2 is YSLEER in the germline V gene. Trimming stripped 0 bases from V and 0 bases from J, with 6 bases between. CDR3 residues: CASSQDGLSGNTIYF. In DNA form, the CDR3 reads TGCGCCAGCAGCCAAGACGGACTCTCTGGAAACACCATATATTTT.

The chain uses TRBV3-1 (or the pseudogene TRBV3-2) and TRBJ2-2, with TRBD2 identical over 10 bases. Germline V gene lookup returns CDR1 LGHDT and CDR2 YNNKEL (reference sequence). CDR3 length equals 15 residues. After removal of 4 bases from V and 4 bases from J, the junction contained 3 bases not matched to a gene. CDR3 region: CASSPRTSGTGELFF. The CDR3 region has the DNA TGTGCCAGCAGCCCTCGGACTAGCGGCACCGGGGAGCTGTTTTTT.

The genes are TRBV4-3 and TRBJ2-3, with TRBD2 matching 9 bases. Germline CDR1 reads LGHNA; CDR2 reads YSLEER. This CDR3 is 17 amino acids long. V lost 4 bases to trimming and J lost 1 base; unmatched junction nucleotides: 9. CDR3 sequence (DNA): TGCGCCAGCAGCCCCCTCCCGGGACTAGCCGGCACAGATACGCAGTATTTT. Amino acid sequence: CASSPLPGLAGTDTQYF.

This clone was recorded many times. This chain links TRBV9 with TRBJ2-7; tentatively, D is TRBD1 (6 bases). The CDR3 is 14 amino acids. Germline CDR1 SGDLS, CDR2 YYNGEE. V was clipped by 3 bases and J by 5 bases, with 15 bases between them. CDR3 bases: TGTGCCAGCAGCGCCCAGGGGCAATTCCACGAGCAGTACTTC. Its translation is CASSAQGQFHEQYF.

This clone appeared once. In DNA form, the CDR3 reads TGTGCCAGCAGCCACAGGGACGGCGGCTACACCTTC. Its translation is CASSHRDGGYTF. The J gene is TRBJ1-2, the V gene TRBV12-3 or TRBV12-4, with D perhaps TRBD1 (6 bases). This CDR3 has 12 residues. Trimming removed 6 bases from V and 8 bases from J, with 13 bases in between.

The chain links TRBV30 to TRBJ1-1; TRBD1 matches 9 bases. Germline V gives CDR1 GTSNPN, CDR2 SVGIG (reference sequence). The ends lost 1 base at V and 5 bases at J; junction bases unmatched: 5. The CDR3 covers 14 residues. CDR3 protein: CAWSADRGRTEAFF. CDR3 bases: TGTGCCTGGAGTGCGGACAGGGGTAGGACTGAAGCTTTCTTT.

The chain is built from TRBV6-4 and TRBJ1-1; 7 bases are shared with TRBD1. There are 14 residues in the CDR3. J lost 0 bases, V lost 6 bases, and 4 bases had no gene match. Germline V gives CDR1 MRHNA, CDR2 SNTAGT. The CDR3: CASSQGGVNTEAFF. The CDR3 coding sequence is TGTGCCAGCAGCCAGGGGGGAGTGAACACTGAAGCTTTCTTT.

V gene TRBV29-1 combines with J gene TRBJ2-5; a possible D gene is TRBD1 (6 bases). V dropped 3 bases and J dropped 5 bases, with 10 bases sitting between them. CDR1 and CDR2 (germline): SQVTM, ANQGSEA. The CDR3 covers 12 residues. The CDR3 DNA reads as TGCAGCGTTGACAGGGGATTGGAGACCCAGTACTTC. Its protein is CSVDRGLETQYF.

The table lists this clone with a few counts. The J gene is TRBJ1-3, the V gene TRBV3-1 (or the pseudogene TRBV3-2), with D uncertain. The germline gives CDR1 LGHDT, CDR2 YNNKEL (reference sequence). V lost 4 bases and J lost 2, with 12 bases in between. The length of the CDR3 is 15 residues. Written as DNA, the CDR3 is TGTGCCAGCAGCCCGACCCCGAGGACTGGAAACACCATATATTTT. Protein product: CASSPTPRTGNTIYF.

The V call is TRBV11-2, the J call TRBJ1-2; no firm D call. Germline CDR1 reads SGHAT; CDR2 reads FQNNGV. V was trimmed by 0 bases and J by 7 bases, leaving 12 bases between them. The CDR3 contains 14 residues. The CDR3 region is CASSLDQRAAGYTF. The CDR3, as DNA: TGTGCCAGCAGCTTAGATCAGAGGGCAGCTGGCTACACCTTC.

The chain uses TRBV19 and TRBJ1-6; the match to TRBD1 covers 7 bases. The germline V gene has CDR1 LNHDA and CDR2 SQIVND (reference sequence). The trim removed 8 bases at V and 8 bases at J, leaving 6 bases unmatched. The CDR3 has 13 amino acids. The CDR3 region has the DNA TGTGCCAGTTCTCCGGGACAGCATTCACCCCTCCACTTT. Translated, it gives CASSPGQHSPLHF.

The V call is TRBV29-1, the J call TRBJ2-1; D is possibly TRBD1 (6 bases). The CDR3 runs to 14 residues. V was clipped by 2 bases and J by 0 bases, with 8 bases between them. Germline CDR1 reads SQVTM; CDR2 reads ANQGSEA. CDR3 protein: CSVERGSSYNEQFF. In DNA form, the CDR3 reads TGCAGCGTTGAAAGGGGGAGCTCCTACAATGAGCAGTTCTTC.

CDR3 DNA: TGTGCCAGCAGCTTAACCCCGTACAGGGGGCTTTTCGACACTGAAGCTTTCTTT. Encoded protein: CASSLTPYRGLFDTEAFF. The chain has TRBV7-3 and TRBJ1-1, with TRBD1 identical over 9 bases. The CDR3 is made up of 18 amino acids. CDR1 and CDR2 (germline): SGHTA, FQGTGA. Trimming removed 0 bases from V and 3 bases from J; junction bases left unmatched: 11.

The chain is built from TRBV6-2 or TRBV6-3 and TRBJ2-5; 13 bases agree with TRBD2. This CDR3 is built from 18 residues. CDR1 and CDR2 (germline): MNHEY, SVGEGT. Trimming at V came to 5 bases and at J to 5 bases, leaving 14 bases not matched to a gene. The CDR3 DNA is TGTGCCAGCAGTGGGGGACTAGCGGGGACGTGGGATGAGGAGACCCAGTACTTC. Translated: CASSGGLAGTWDEETQYF.

The V call is TRBV10-3, the J call TRBJ1-2; 9 nucleotides align to TRBD1. The V segment lost 4 bases and the J segment 1 base; nucleotides outside the gene matches: 1. This CDR3 contains 14 residues. The germline V gene encodes CDR1 ENHRY and CDR2 SYGVKD. CDR3 coding DNA: TGTGCCATCAGTGGGGACAGGGATAACTATGGCTACACCTTC. Translated: CAISGDRDNYGYTF.

The chain carries TRBV6-5 and TRBJ2-2; D is possibly TRBD1 (5 bases). The germline gives CDR1 MNHEY, CDR2 SVGAGI. This CDR3 is built from 16 residues. The V end was cut by 0 bases, the J end by 6 bases, with 14 bases between. CDR3 bases: TGTGCCAGCAGTTACTCAAGTGGCAGGGTGCCCGGGGAGCTGTTTTTT. Its translation is CASSYSSGRVPGELFF.

V usage is TRBV18 and J usage is TRBJ2-1; perhaps TRBD2 as D (7 bases). The CDR3 spans 16 residues. The germline V gene has CDR1 KGHSH and CDR2 LQKENI. V lost 0 bases to trimming and J lost 3 bases, with 12 bases between them. The CDR3 reads CASSPPYGGHYNEQFF. In DNA, the CDR3 is TGTGCCAGCTCACCACCCTACGGGGGGCACTACAATGAGCAGTTCTTC.

The rearrangement links TRBV28 to TRBJ1-2; TRBD1 aligns across 7 bases. The trim removed 3 bases at V and 7 bases at J, leaving 5 bases unmatched. The germline gives CDR1 MDHEN, CDR2 SYDVKM. The CDR3 sequence is 13 residues long. The CDR3 protein is CASSLPGGGGYTF. The DNA for the CDR3 is TGTGCCAGCAGTTTGCCAGGGGGAGGTGGCTACACCTTC.

The chain combines TRBV11-1 with TRBJ2-7; 9 bases fit TRBD2. The germline V gene encodes CDR1 SGHAT and CDR2 FQDESV (reference sequence). CDR3 length: 14 residues. The V segment lost 3 bases and the J segment 3 bases; nucleotides outside the gene matches: 3. CDR3 in DNA: TGTGCCAGCAGCTTCGGGACTAGCAGCTACGAGCAGTACTTC. Translating it yields CASSFGTSSYEQYF. The full variable domain, with the rest looked up from reference TRBV11-1 and TRBJ2-7, is EAEVAQSPRYKITEKSQAVAFWCDPISGHATLYWYRQILGQGPELLVQFQDESVVDDSQLPKDRFSAERLKGVDSTLKIQPAELGDSAMYLCASSFGTSSYEQYFGPGTRLTVT.

The J gene is TRBJ1-4, the V gene TRBV30; tentatively, D is TRBD1 (5 bases). Per the germline V gene, CDR1 is GTSNPN and CDR2 is SVGIG (reference sequence). The CDR3 contains 17 residues. Trimming stripped 0 bases from V and 2 bases from J, with 16 bases between. For the CDR3, the DNA is TGTGCCTGGAGTGTAGGACTGTCGGGGGGGACTAATGAAAAACTGTTTTTT. It codes for CAWSVGLSGGTNEKLFF.

As DNA, the CDR3 is TGTGCCAGCAGCCTAGACAGGGGCGACTACAATGAGCAGTTCTTC. It translates to CASSLDRGDYNEQFF. The chain has TRBV6-2 or TRBV6-3 and TRBJ2-1, with 8 bases that match TRBD1. V trimming: 6 bases; J trimming: 3 bases; junction bases outside the gene matches: 7. The CDR3 length is 15 residues. Germline CDR1 and CDR2: MNHEY and SVGEGT.

The gene calls are TRBV4-3 and TRBJ2-3; 8 bases fit TRBD2. CDR1 is LGHNA, CDR2 YSLEER, per germline. The length of the CDR3 is 18 residues. V lost 5 bases to trimming and J lost 9 bases; unmatched junction nucleotides: 22. The CDR3: CASSCSDSSSGPLETQYF. The CDR3 DNA reads as TGCGCCAGCAGCTGTAGCGATAGTTCTAGCGGGCCCTTGGAGACGCAGTATTTT.

The chain is built from TRBV9 and TRBJ2-7; a possible D gene is TRBD2 (6 bases). V was cut by 0 bases and J by 5 bases, with 15 bases left in between. This CDR3 spans 15 amino acids. The V gene's germline CDR1 is SGDLS and CDR2 YYNGEE. The CDR3 loop is CASSVGGGRNHEQYF. As DNA, the CDR3 is TGTGCCAGCAGCGTAGGTGGGGGGAGAAATCACGAGCAGTACTTC.

The chain couples TRBV27 to TRBJ1-4, with 7 bases fitting TRBD1. Unmatched junction bases numbered 4, after V lost 6 bases and J lost 0 bases. There are 15 residues in the CDR3. Per the germline V gene, CDR1 is MNHEY and CDR2 is SMNVEV (reference sequence). The CDR3 sequence: CASRETGSTNEKLFF. CDR3 bases: TGTGCCAGCAGAGAGACAGGGTCAACTAATGAAAAACTGTTTTTT.

The J gene is TRBJ2-1, the V gene TRBV9, with 7 bases lining up with TRBD1. Germline CDR1 reads SGDLS; CDR2 reads YYNGEE. The CDR3 length is 14 residues. Unmatched junction bases numbered 6, after V lost 3 bases and J lost 6 bases. The CDR3 DNA is TGTGCCAGCAGCGCCCCGACAGGGTTCAATGAGCAGTTCTTC. It yields the protein CASSAPTGFNEQFF.

The V and J genes are TRBV7-8 and TRBJ2-7; 8 nucleotides align to TRBD1. Germline V gene sequence: CDR1 SGHVS, CDR2 FQNEAQ. J was trimmed by 6 bases and V by 5 bases; bases with no gene match: 12. The CDR3 has 15 amino acids. The CDR3 DNA reads TGTGCCAGCAGCCTTGGAGAACGAACAGGGGGCGAGCAGTACTTC. It yields the protein CASSLGERTGGEQYF. The full variable domain, rest sourced from reference TRBV7-8 and TRBJ2-7, is GAGVSQSPRYKVAKRGQDVALRCDPISGHVSLFWYQQALGQGPEFLTYFQNEAQLDKSGLPSDRFFAERPEGSVSTLKIQRTQQEDSAVYLCASSLGERTGGEQYFGPGTRLTVT.